This T cell receptor beta chain was sequenced during a study of blood T cell repertoires in COVID-19. Study-level background: Acute and convalescent COVID-19 samples came from the United States, Italy and Spain. Nucleic acid was either cDNA or gDNA, and it came from T cells, B-cell-depleted T cells, or PBMCs.

Authors' methods: Reference gene primer amplification in the assay estimated nucleated cell counts. The table came from immunoSEQ multiplex PCR; TCRdb's copy has only in-frame clones and leaves some out. V and J calls and clone size come straight from that table; D and trimming were deduced from the DNA. The table records 200,000 or so clones, about 90% of them present only once. Germline CDR1 and CDR2: MNHEY and SMNVEV (reference sequence). This CDR3 comprises 15 residues. J lost 10 bases, V lost 6 bases, and 9 bases had no gene match. Input material: peripheral blood. The clonotype originates from a man aged 35-49 years with active or convalescent COVID-19. V gene TRBV27 combines with J gene TRBJ1-6; TRBD1 agrees at 10 bases. CDR3 sequence: CASRSIGTGDSPLHF. The CDR3, as DNA: TGTGCCAGCAGATCAATCGGGACAGGGGACTCACCCCTCCACTTT.